This T cell receptor beta chain emerged from a study of T cell responses to AZD1222 COVID-19 vaccine. Overall study results and limits: White British people made up most donors, females outnumbered males, and clonal diversity was possibly underestimated.

Method: immunoSEQ multiplex PCR; TCRdb's copy keeps in-frame clones and lacks some. The top ten hold 3.5% to 5% of the sample, which has about 120,000 clones, 65% to 85% seen once. The CDR3 spans 12 residues. Germline V gives CDR1 SGHAT, CDR2 FQDESV (reference sequence). The V end lost 1 base, the J end lost 6 bases, and 4 bases lay between the germline ends. With respect to this clone: Its antigen is undetermined.

The specimen comprised peripheral blood, sampled on day 0 of AZD1222 vaccination. J is TRBJ2-1 and V is TRBV11-1, with no clear D. The source of this sequence is an adult in good health. The CDR3 DNA reads TGTGCCAGCAGCTTAGTTCGCAATGAGCAGTTCTTC. Its protein is CASSLVRNEQFF.